A single sample gave rise to the 30 T cell receptor beta chains below, sequenced in a study of shared clonotypes between healthy human individuals. Sequenced by immunoSEQ multiplex PCR; TCRdb stores in-frame clones only, minus some. The sample has fewer than 1.4 million clones; 75% to 80% are singletons. The sequenced sample consisted of memory CD4+ T cells from PBMCs. As to subset: CD45RA-negative fraction. These receptors all stem from a man between 18 and 35 years old in good health. Some clones in this sample may be carry-over from other donors' samples.

This clone appeared a few times. V usage is TRBV11-2 and J usage is TRBJ2-7; D uncertain. Trimming cost V 5 bases and J 3 bases, with 5 bases left between them. This CDR3 contains 11 residues. CDR1 and CDR2 (germline): SGHAT, FQNNGV. The CDR3 bases are TGTGCCAGCAGCCCTTACTACGAGCAGTACTTC. Translated, it gives CASSPYYEQYF. The variable domain in full, with the rest retrieved from reference TRBV11-2 and TRBJ2-7, is EAGVAQSPRYKIIEKRQSVAFWCNPISGHATLYWYQQILGQGPKLLIQFQNNGVVDDSQLPKDRFSAERLKGVDSTLKIQPAKLEDSAVYLCASSPYYEQYFGPGTRLTVT.

This chain uses TRBV5-1 with TRBJ2-3, with 13 nucleotides matching TRBD2. CDR3 length equals 16 residues. The V segment lost 4 bases and the J segment 7 bases; nucleotides outside the gene matches: 9. CDR1 SGHRS and CDR2 YFSETQ come from the germline V gene. Here the CDR3 reads CASSVLLAGGPNTQYF. In nucleotides, the CDR3 is TGCGCCAGCAGCGTCTTACTAGCGGGAGGGCCTAATACGCAGTATTTT.

The chain carries TRBV11-3 and TRBJ2-7; either TRBD1 or TRBD2 may fit D (5 bases each). Per the germline V gene, CDR1 is SGHNT and CDR2 is YENEEA. There are 14 residues in the CDR3. V dropped 2 bases and J dropped 3 bases, with 11 bases sitting between them. CDR3 in DNA: TGTGCCAGCAGCTTAAGGGACGGCCTCTACGAGCAGTACTTC. Translating gives CASSLRDGLYEQYF.

The gene calls are TRBV2 and TRBJ2-5; 7 bases are shared with TRBD1. This CDR3 has 14 amino acids. Germline CDR1 and CDR2: SNHLY and FYNNEI. V shed 4 bases, J shed 4 bases, and the junction held 6 bases outside the gene matches. The CDR3 spells CASSAVGQTETQYF. The CDR3 DNA reads TGTGCCAGCAGTGCAGTGGGACAGACAGAGACCCAGTACTTC.

The chain joins TRBV27 to TRBJ2-7, with D possibly being TRBD1 or TRBD2 (5 bases each). This CDR3 is 18 amino acids long. V gave up 6 bases and J gave up 3 bases, with 27 bases separating them. The germline V gene encodes CDR1 MNHEY and CDR2 SMNVEV (reference sequence). CDR3 sequence (DNA): TGTGCCAGCAGCCCAGGGAGAGGGCGGTTGGAGAACTACTACGAGCAGTACTTC. This codes for CASSPGRGRLENYYEQYF.

CDR3 residues: CASSHAGGTGVPEAFF. CDR3 bases: TGCGCCAGCAGCCACGCCGGGGGGACAGGGGTCCCTGAAGCTTTCTTT. V usage is TRBV4-1 and J usage is TRBJ1-1; TRBD1 agrees at 10 bases. CDR1 and CDR2 (germline): MGHRA, YSYEKL. The CDR3 is 16 residues long. V shed 3 bases and J 6 bases; nucleotides not matched to a gene: 10.

The chain joins TRBV28 to TRBJ1-4, with D tentatively TRBD1 (6 bases). Trimming took 7 bases from V and 4 from J, leaving 13 bases between them. The CDR3 loop spans 14 amino acids. CDR1 and CDR2 (germline): MDHEN, SYDVKM. The CDR3 region has the DNA TGTGCCAGCAACAACAGGGTTGGTAATGAAAAACTGTTTTTT. Protein sequence: CASNNRVGNEKLFF.

Turning to this clone: This may stem from a read error, because a much larger clone lies one nucleotide away. This sample includes further DNA sequences coding for the same CDR3. As DNA, the CDR3 is TGTGCCAGCACCGACCCGACAGGGCGTCGGACGTTTTCCTACGAGCAGTACTTC. Protein: CASTDPTGRRTFSYEQYF. The gene calls are TRBV7-9 and TRBJ2-7, with TRBD1 matching over 7 bases. Germline loops: CDR1 SEHNR, CDR2 FQNEAQ (reference sequence). The V segment lost 7 bases and the J segment 1 base; nucleotides outside the gene matches: 19. The CDR3 is 18 amino acids.

The chain carries TRBV28 and TRBJ2-1, with TRBD1 matching over 8 bases. After removal of 6 bases from V and 4 bases from J, the junction contained 5 bases not matched to a gene. The CDR3 has 14 residues. Germline V gene sequence: CDR1 MDHEN, CDR2 SYDVKM. The CDR3 bases are TGTGCCAGCAGGGAGGACAGGGCATACAATGAGCAGTTCTTC. Its protein product is CASREDRAYNEQFF.

This clone was picked up one time. The chain links TRBV28 to TRBJ1-2; unclear D gene. Trimming removed 5 bases from V and 8 bases from J, with 18 bases in between. Germline CDR1 and CDR2: MDHEN and SYDVKM. The CDR3 consists of 14 residues. The CDR3 sequence: CASSLPGPLGGYTF. In nucleotides, the CDR3 is TGTGCCAGCAGTCTTCCAGGCCCGCTTGGGGGCTACACCTTC.

As for this clone: This may arise from a read error, as a much more abundant clone is one base away. Other nucleotide sequences from this sample produce the same CDR3. The chain links TRBV28 to TRBJ2-6, with D hard to call. Per the germline V gene, CDR1 is MDHEN and CDR2 is SYDVKM. The V and J ends lost 6 bases and 0 bases respectively, with 0 bases between them. The length of the CDR3 is 12 residues. The CDR3 region is CASSSGANVLTF. CDR3 DNA: TGTGCCAGCAGCTCTGGGGCCAACGTCCTGACTTTC.

V usage is TRBV6-6 and J usage is TRBJ1-3; D ambiguous. Looked up from germline, CDR1 is MNHNY and CDR2 is SVGAGI (reference sequence). This CDR3 is 15 amino acids long. Between the trimmed V and J ends, which lost 2 bases and 0 bases, there was a span of 8 bases. The chain's CDR3 is CASSYDLYSGNTIYF. CDR3 nucleotide sequence: TGTGCCAGCAGTTACGACCTCTACTCTGGAAACACCATATATTTT.

The gene calls are TRBV11-1 and TRBJ2-4; possibly TRBD2 for D (5 bases). Trimming left V 0 bases short and J 9 bases short, with 9 bases between. Looked up from germline, CDR1 is SGHAT and CDR2 is FQDESV (reference sequence). The CDR3 runs 13 residues. CDR3 in amino acids: CASSLAIEGIQYF. CDR3 nucleotide sequence: TGTGCCAGCAGCTTAGCCATAGAGGGCATTCAGTACTTC.

The J gene is TRBJ2-3, the V gene TRBV5-1; TRBD2 matches 13 bases. This CDR3 is 17 amino acids long. CDR1 is SGHRS, CDR2 YFSETQ, per germline. V gave up 0 bases and J gave up 3 bases; unmatched junction bases: 4. The CDR3 DNA reads as TGCGCCAGCAGCTTGGGGTCGGGACTAGCGGGAACAGATACGCAGTATTTT. This sequence encodes CASSLGSGLAGTDTQYF.

The chain uses TRBV6-5 and TRBJ2-3; 8 bases align to TRBD2. The J segment lost 4 bases and the V segment lost 2 bases, leaving 8 bases of the junction unmatched. The CDR3 length is 16 residues. Germline V lookup: CDR1 MNHEY, CDR2 SVGAGI. The CDR3 sequence: CASSYQRREGADTQYF. The CDR3 DNA reads as TGTGCCAGCAGTTACCAGAGACGGGAGGGCGCAGATACGCAGTATTTT.

The chain couples TRBV28 to TRBJ2-5, with D tentatively TRBD2 (6 bases). Trimming shortened V by 4 bases and J by 2 bases, and 8 bases separated the two germline ends. The CDR3 runs to 13 residues. The germline CDR1 and CDR2 sequences are MDHEN and SYDVKM. The CDR3 spells CASSSTSQETQYF. The CDR3 DNA is TGTGCCAGCAGTTCGACTAGTCAAGAGACCCAGTACTTC.

The gene calls are TRBV4-3 and TRBJ1-1; weak D call: TRBD1 (6 bases). Trimming cost V 0 bases and J 3 bases, with 8 bases left between them. This CDR3 has 14 residues. Germline assignment: CDR1 LGHNA and CDR2 YSLEER. The CDR3 DNA sequence: TGCGCCAGCAGCCAAGATAACAGGGACACTGAAGCTTTCTTT. Translated: CASSQDNRDTEAFF.

The chain links TRBV7-9 to TRBJ1-4; D is unresolved. The CDR3 runs to 13 residues. The germline V gene encodes CDR1 SEHNR and CDR2 FQNEAQ (reference sequence). Deletions cut 4 bases from V and 8 bases from J, with 11 bases between. The chain's CDR3 is CASSSPVGEKLFF. CDR3 bases: TGTGCCAGCAGCTCCCCGGTAGGGGAAAAACTGTTTTTT.

This chain uses TRBV28 with TRBJ1-2, with D uncertain. V shed 6 bases and J shed 0 bases, with 5 bases lying between them. This CDR3 contains 12 residues. In germline, CDR1 is MDHEN, CDR2 SYDVKM. CDR3 sequence: CASSIPNYGYTF. For the CDR3, the DNA is TGTGCCAGCAGCATTCCTAACTATGGCTACACCTTC.

The chain joins TRBV2 to TRBJ2-1; 8 positions agree with TRBD2. CDR3 length equals 15 residues. J was trimmed by 8 bases and V by 6 bases; bases with no gene match: 12. The germline V gene has CDR1 SNHLY and CDR2 FYNNEI. CDR3 coding DNA: TGTGCCAGCAGCCCTGGGACTAGTTCGGGCGATGAGCAGTTCTTC. The encoded protein is CASSPGTSSGDEQFF. The variable domain in full, with the rest retrieved from reference TRBV2 and TRBJ2-1, is EPEVTQTPSHQVTQMGQEVILRCVPISNHLYFYWYRQILGQKVEFLVSFYNNEISEKSEIFDDQFSVERPDGSNFTLKIRSTKLEDSAMYFCASSPGTSSGDEQFFGPGTRLTVL.

The chain links TRBV11-2 to TRBJ2-2; unclear D gene. This CDR3 is 12 amino acids long. Between the trimmed V and J ends, which lost 4 bases and 4 bases, there was a span of 4 bases. The germline V gene has CDR1 SGHAT and CDR2 FQNNGV. The CDR3 loop reads CASSSATGELFF. CDR3 sequence (DNA): TGTGCCAGCAGCTCCGCCACCGGGGAGCTGTTTTTT.

In this sample, this clone turned up a few times. This sequence joins TRBV14 and TRBJ2-7; D might be TRBD1 (6 bases). V lost 4 bases to trimming and J lost 6 bases, with 16 bases between them. Germline CDR1 SGHDN, CDR2 FVKESK. The CDR3 totals 14 residues. CDR3 loop: CASSLRQAETEQYF. CDR3 nucleotide sequence: TGTGCCAGCAGCCTAAGACAGGCCGAAACCGAGCAGTACTTC. The entire variable domain, with the rest obtained from reference TRBV14 and TRBJ2-7, is as follows: EAGVTQFPSHSVIEKGQTVTLRCDPISGHDNLYWYRRVMGKEIKFLLHFVKESKQDESGMPNNRFLAERTGGTYSTLKVQPAELEDSGVYFCASSLRQAETEQYFGPGTRLTVT.

The CDR3 sequence: CASSGNRNTEAFF. The CDR3 DNA follows: TGTGCCAGCAGCGGAAACAGGAACACTGAAGCTTTCTTT. The chain employs TRBV11-3 and TRBJ1-1; the D is unclear. Germline CDR1 SGHNT, CDR2 YENEEA. Between the trimmed V and J ends, which lost 5 bases and 1 base, there was a span of 8 bases. The CDR3 length is 13 residues.

As concerns this clone: Different DNA sequences within this sample yield the same CDR3. The rearrangement links TRBV6-1 to TRBJ1-1; no firm D call. The V end lost 6 bases, the J end lost 0 bases, and 8 bases lay between the germline ends. CDR1 is MNHNS and CDR2 is SASEGT in the germline V gene. This CDR3 is 13 amino acids long. The CDR3 bases are TGTGCCAGCAGGGGCTCACTGAACACTGAAGCTTTCTTT. It codes for CASRGSLNTEAFF.

The J gene is TRBJ1-1, the V gene TRBV28; possible D gene TRBD1, 6 bases. Germline CDR1 MDHEN, CDR2 SYDVKM. The CDR3 loop spans 11 amino acids. V gave up 7 bases and J gave up 8 bases, with 11 bases separating them. The CDR3, as DNA: TGTGCCAGCATCATCCAGGGGGAAGCTTTCTTT. This translates into CASIIQGEAFF.

The V call is TRBV6-5, the J call TRBJ2-7; D tentatively reads TRBD1 or TRBD2 (5 bases each). V lost 8 bases to trimming and J lost 2 bases, with 13 bases between them. Germline V lookup: CDR1 MNHEY, CDR2 SVGAGI. The CDR3 contains 13 residues. In nucleotides, the CDR3 is TGTGCCAGCGGGACCCAGAGGGCCTACGAGCAGTACTTC. Amino acid sequence: CASGTQRAYEQYF.

The V and J genes are TRBV11-2 and TRBJ2-7; D is unresolved. Trimming shortened V by 6 bases and J by 2 bases, and 5 bases separated the two germline ends. Germline CDR1 reads SGHAT; CDR2 reads FQNNGV. The CDR3 is 11 amino acids. The CDR3 spells CASRTTYEQYF. Written as DNA, the CDR3 is TGTGCCAGCAGAACCACCTACGAGCAGTACTTC.

Here the CDR3 reads CASSPLARGEYGYTF. The DNA of the CDR3 is TGTGCCAGTAGCCCCCTGGCGAGGGGGGAGTATGGCTACACCTTC. The V and J genes are TRBV19 and TRBJ1-2, with TRBD1 as a possible D gene (6 bases). Germline CDR1 and CDR2: LNHDA and SQIVND (reference sequence). Trimming shortened V by 6 bases and J by 5 bases, and 19 bases separated the two germline ends. CDR3 length: 15 amino acids. The variable domain in full, completed from reference TRBV19 and TRBJ1-2, reads DGGITQSPKYLFRKEGQNVTLSCEQNLNHDAMYWYRQDPGQGLRLIYYSQIVNDFQKGDIAEGYSVSREKKESFPLTVTSAQKNPTAFYLCASSPLARGEYGYTFGSGTRLTVV.

This chain joins TRBV5-8 and TRBJ2-1, with D possibly TRBD2 on 6 matching bases. CDR3 size: 13 residues. In germline, CDR1 is SGHTS, CDR2 YDEGEE. V lost 4 bases to trimming and J lost 1 base, with 6 bases between them. The CDR3 DNA is TGTGCCAGCAGCAGCGGGTCCTACAATGAGCAGTTCTTC. It is translated as CASSSGSYNEQFF.

The chain is built from TRBV28 and TRBJ1-5, with TRBD1 identical over 7 bases. The CDR3 runs 15 residues. CDR1 is MDHEN and CDR2 is SYDVKM in the germline V gene. V shed 5 bases and J 4 bases; nucleotides not matched to a gene: 8. DNA of the CDR3: TGTGCCAGCAGTGTCCGACAGGGCGCGAATCAGCCCCAGCATTTT. Translating it yields CASSVRQGANQPQHF.